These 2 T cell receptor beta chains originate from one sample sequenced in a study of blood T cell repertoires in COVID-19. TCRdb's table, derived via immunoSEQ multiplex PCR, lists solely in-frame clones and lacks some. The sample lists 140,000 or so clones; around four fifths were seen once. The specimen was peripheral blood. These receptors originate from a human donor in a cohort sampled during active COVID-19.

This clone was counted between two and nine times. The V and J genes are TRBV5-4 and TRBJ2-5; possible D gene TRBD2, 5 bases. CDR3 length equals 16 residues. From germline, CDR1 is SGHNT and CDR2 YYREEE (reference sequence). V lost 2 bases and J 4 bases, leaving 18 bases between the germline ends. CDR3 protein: CASSFGGFSDGETQYF. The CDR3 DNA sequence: TGTGCCAGCAGCTTTGGAGGATTTAGTGACGGAGAGACCCAGTACTTC. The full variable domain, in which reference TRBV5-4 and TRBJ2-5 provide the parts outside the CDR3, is ETGVTQSPTHLIKTRGQQVTLRCSSQSGHNTVSWYQQALGQGPQFIFQYYREEENGRGNFPPRFSGLQFPNYSSELNVNALELDDSALYLCASSFGGFSDGETQYFGPGTRLLVL.

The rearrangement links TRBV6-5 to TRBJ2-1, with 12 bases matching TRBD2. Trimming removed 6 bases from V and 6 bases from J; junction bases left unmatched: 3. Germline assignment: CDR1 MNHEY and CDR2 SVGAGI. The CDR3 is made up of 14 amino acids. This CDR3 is CASSRGLAGNEQFF. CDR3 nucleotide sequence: TGTGCCAGCAGCCGGGGACTAGCGGGCAATGAGCAGTTCTTC.